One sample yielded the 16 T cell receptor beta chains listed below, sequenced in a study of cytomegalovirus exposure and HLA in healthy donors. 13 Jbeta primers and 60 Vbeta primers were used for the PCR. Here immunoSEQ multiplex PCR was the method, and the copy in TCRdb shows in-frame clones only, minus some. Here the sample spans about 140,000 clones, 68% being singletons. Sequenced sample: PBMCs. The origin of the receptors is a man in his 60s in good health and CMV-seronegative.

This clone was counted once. CDR3 sequence reads: CASSLGMRGLAGGRGEQFF. The CDR3 DNA sequence: TGTGCCAGCAGCTTGGGGATGAGGGGACTAGCGGGAGGTAGGGGTGAGCAGTTCTTC. The chain links TRBV7-9 to TRBJ2-1; 15 bases map to TRBD2. The germline gives CDR1 SEHNR, CDR2 FQNEAQ (reference sequence). Germline trimming cut 3 bases from V and 9 bases from J; bases unmatched to any gene: 15. The CDR3 has 19 residues.

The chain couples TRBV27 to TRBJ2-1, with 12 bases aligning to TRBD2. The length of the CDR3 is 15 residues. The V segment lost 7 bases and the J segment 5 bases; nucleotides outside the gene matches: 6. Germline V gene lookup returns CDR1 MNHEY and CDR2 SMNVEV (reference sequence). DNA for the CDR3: TGTGCCAGCACCTTCACTAGCGGGGGGAACAATGAGCAGTTCTTC. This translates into CASTFTSGGNNEQFF.

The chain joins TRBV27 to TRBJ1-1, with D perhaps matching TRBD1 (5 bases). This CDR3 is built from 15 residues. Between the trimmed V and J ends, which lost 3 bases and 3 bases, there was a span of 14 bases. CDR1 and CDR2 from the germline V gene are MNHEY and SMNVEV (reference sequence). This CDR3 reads CASSFGYTGDTEAFF. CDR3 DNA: TGTGCCAGCAGTTTCGGATATACGGGGGACACTGAAGCTTTCTTT.

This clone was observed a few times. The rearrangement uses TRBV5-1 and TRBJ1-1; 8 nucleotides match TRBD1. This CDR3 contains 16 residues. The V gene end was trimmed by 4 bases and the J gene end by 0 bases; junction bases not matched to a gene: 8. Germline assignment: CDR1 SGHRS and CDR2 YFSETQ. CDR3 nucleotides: TGCGCCAGCAGCGAAGACAGGGGAAACATGAACACTGAAGCTTTCTTT. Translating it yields CASSEDRGNMNTEAFF.

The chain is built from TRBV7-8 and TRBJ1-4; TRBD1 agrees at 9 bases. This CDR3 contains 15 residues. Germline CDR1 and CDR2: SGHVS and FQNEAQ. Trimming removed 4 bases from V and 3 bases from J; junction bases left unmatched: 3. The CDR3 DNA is TGTGCCAGCAGCTCGACAGGGGGTTCTAATGAAAAACTGTTTTTT. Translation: CASSSTGGSNEKLFF.

The CDR3 spells CASRLWGLLGEGNTEAFF. The DNA of the CDR3 is TGTGCCAGCAGGTTGTGGGGACTTCTCGGGGAAGGGAACACTGAAGCTTTCTTT. The V call is TRBV5-6, the J call TRBJ1-1; possibly TRBD1 for D (5 bases). Trimming took 5 bases from V and 1 from J, leaving 24 bases between them. The CDR3 covers 18 residues. Germline CDR1 and CDR2: SGHDT and YYEEEE.

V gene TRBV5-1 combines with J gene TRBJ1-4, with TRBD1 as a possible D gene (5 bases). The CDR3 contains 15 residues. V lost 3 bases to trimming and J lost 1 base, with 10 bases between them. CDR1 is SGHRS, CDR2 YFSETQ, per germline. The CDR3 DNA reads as TGCGCCAGCAGCTGGAATCAGGGAACTAATGAAAAACTGTTTTTT. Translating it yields CASSWNQGTNEKLFF.

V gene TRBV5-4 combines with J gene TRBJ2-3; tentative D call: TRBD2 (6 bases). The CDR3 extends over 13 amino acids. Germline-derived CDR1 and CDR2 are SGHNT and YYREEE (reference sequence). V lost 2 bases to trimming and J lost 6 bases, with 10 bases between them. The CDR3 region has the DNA TGTGCCAGCAGCTTAGATGGGAGGGATACGCAGTATTTT. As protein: CASSLDGRDTQYF.

CDR3 bases: TGCGCCAGCAGCGAGACAGAGCCTACAGATACGCAGTATTTT. Residues: CASSETEPTDTQYF. V is TRBV5-1 and J is TRBJ2-3; D perhaps matches TRBD1 (5 bases). CDR1 is SGHRS, CDR2 YFSETQ, per germline. The CDR3 loop spans 14 amino acids. V gave up 4 bases and J gave up 3 bases, with 12 bases separating them.

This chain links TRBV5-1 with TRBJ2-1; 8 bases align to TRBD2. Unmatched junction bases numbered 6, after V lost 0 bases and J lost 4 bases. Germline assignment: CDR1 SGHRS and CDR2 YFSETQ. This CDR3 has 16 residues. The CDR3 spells CASSLGRGGGYNEQFF. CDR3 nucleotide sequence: TGCGCCAGCAGCTTGGGAAGGGGCGGGGGGTACAATGAGCAGTTCTTC. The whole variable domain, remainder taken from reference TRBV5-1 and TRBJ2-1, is KAGVTQTPRYLIKTRGQQVTLSCSPISGHRSVSWYQQTPGQGLQFLFEYFSETQRNKGNFPGRFSGRQFSNSRSEMNVSTLELGDSALYLCASSLGRGGGYNEQFFGPGTRLTVL.

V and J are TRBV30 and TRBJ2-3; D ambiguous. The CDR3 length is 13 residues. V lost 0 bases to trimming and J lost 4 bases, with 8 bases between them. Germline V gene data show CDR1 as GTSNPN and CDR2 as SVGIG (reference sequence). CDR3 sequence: CAWSVQRADTQYF. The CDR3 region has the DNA TGTGCCTGGAGTGTACAACGGGCAGATACGCAGTATTTT.

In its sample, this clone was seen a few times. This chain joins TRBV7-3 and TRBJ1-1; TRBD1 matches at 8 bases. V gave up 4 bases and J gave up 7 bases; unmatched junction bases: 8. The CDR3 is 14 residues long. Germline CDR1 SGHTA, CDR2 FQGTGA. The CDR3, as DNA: TGTGCCAGCAGCTCTTCAGGGGGCGCAGGTGAAGCTTTCTTT. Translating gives CASSSSGGAGEAFF.

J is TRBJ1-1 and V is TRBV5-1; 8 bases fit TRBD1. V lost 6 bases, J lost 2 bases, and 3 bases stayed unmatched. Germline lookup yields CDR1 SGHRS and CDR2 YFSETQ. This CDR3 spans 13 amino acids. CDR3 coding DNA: TGCGCCAGCAAGGACAGGGTAAACACTGAAGCTTTCTTT. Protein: CASKDRVNTEAFF.

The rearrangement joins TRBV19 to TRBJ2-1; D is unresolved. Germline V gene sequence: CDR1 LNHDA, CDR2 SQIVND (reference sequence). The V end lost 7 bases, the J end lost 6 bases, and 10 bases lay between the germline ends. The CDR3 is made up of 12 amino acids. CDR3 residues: CASTLQANEQFF. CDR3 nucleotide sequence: TGTGCCAGTACCCTCCAGGCCAATGAGCAGTTCTTC.

The CDR3 bases are TGTGCCACCAGGACAGGTGGTGGAGTAACTGAAGCTTTCTTT. Translated: CATRTGGGVTEAFF. V is TRBV10-3 and J is TRBJ1-1; 7 positions agree with TRBD1. Trimming removed 10 bases from V and 5 bases from J; junction bases left unmatched: 13. The CDR3 extends over 14 amino acids. Germline CDR1 ENHRY, CDR2 SYGVKD.

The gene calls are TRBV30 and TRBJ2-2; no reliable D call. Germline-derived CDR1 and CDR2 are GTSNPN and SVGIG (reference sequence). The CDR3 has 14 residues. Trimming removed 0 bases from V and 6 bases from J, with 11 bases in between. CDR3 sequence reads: CAWSVLRASGELFF. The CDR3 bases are TGTGCCTGGAGTGTACTTCGCGCCTCCGGGGAGCTGTTTTTT.